The rows below give T cell receptor beta chains drawn from one sample of a study of T cell changes during pregnancy in multiple sclerosis. Generated by immunoSEQ multiplex PCR, the TCRdb table keeps only in-frame clones and is missing some. The sample includes under 45,000 clones, 89% of them seen just once. This specimen was CD4+ T cells from peripheral blood mononuclear cells, taken in the first trimester of pregnancy. The receptors derive from a female donor with multiple sclerosis, enrolled in a pregnancy study. Each CDR3 is given with its conserved first and last residue. A D gene is named only where the DNA matches it firmly. A row's size may be missing; if present it is once, few, many or a size class.

size,J,length,D,V,CDR3,DNA
NA,TRBJ1-2,15,TRBD1,TRBV11-2,CASRATSGTVRGYTF,TGTGCCAGCAGGGCCACATCCGGGACAGTAAGGGGCTACACCTTC
NA,TRBJ1-2,16,NA,TRBV4-2,CASNPHPRDKHYGYTF,TGTGCCAGCAACCCCCATCCCCGGGACAAACACTATGGCTACACCTTC
once,TRBJ1-1,14,NA,TRBV27,CASSFGGQLAEAFF,TGTGCCAGCAGTTTCGGAGGTCAGTTGGCTGAAGCTTTCTTT
NA,TRBJ1-1,15,NA,TRBV11-3,CASSLTANRGTEAFF,TGTGCCAGCAGCTTAACCGCGAACCGGGGCACTGAAGCTTTCTTT
NA,TRBJ1-2,14,TRBD1,TRBV5-4,CASSPAGGAVGYTF,TGTGCCAGCAGCCCGGCAGGGGGCGCAGTTGGCTACACCTTC
NA,TRBJ2-1,14,NA,TRBV7-3,CASSLTGGNNRQFF,TGTGCCAGCAGCTTAACAGGAGGGAATAATAGGCAGTTCTTC
NA,TRBJ1-4,14,TRBD1,TRBV7-2,CASSQGGADEKLFF,TGTGCCAGCAGCCAAGGGGGCGCTGACGAAAAACTGTTTTTT
NA,TRBJ2-2,14,TRBD1,TRBV13,CASSSDRGVGELFF,TGTGCCAGCAGCTCGGACAGGGGAGTCGGGGAGCTGTTTTTT
NA,TRBJ2-7,14,NA,TRBV7-2,CASSPDLSSYEQYF,TGTGCCAGCAGCCCCGATCTCAGCTCCTACGAGCAGTACTTC
NA,TRBJ2-7,15,NA,TRBV21-1,CASRQEEDKTYEQYF,TGTGCCAGCAGGCAGGAAGAGGACAAAACCTACGAGCAGTACTTC
NA,TRBJ1-2,12,NA,TRBV7-2,CASSSDGYGYTF,TGTGCCAGCAGCTCAGACGGGTATGGCTACACCTTC
NA,TRBJ2-5,14,NA,TRBV9,CASSVGDGRETQYF,TGTGCCAGCAGCGTAGGAGATGGGAGGGAGACCCAGTACTTC
NA,TRBJ1-5,15,TRBD1,TRBV5-1,CASSLGGTGGQPQHF,TGCGCCAGCAGCTTGGGGGGGACAGGGGGTCAGCCCCAGCATTTT
NA,TRBJ2-4,14,NA,TRBV9,CASSVAPGEGIQYF,TGTGCCAGCAGCGTAGCGCCGGGAGAAGGAATTCAGTACTTC
once,TRBJ2-2,15,TRBD2,TRBV9,CASSVVREGSGELFF,TGTGCCAGCAGCGTAGTTCGGGAGGGGTCCGGGGAGCTGTTTTTT
NA,TRBJ2-5,16,TRBD1,TRBV5-1,CASSIGTVLYQETQYF,TGCGCCAGCAGCATCGGGACAGTCTTGTACCAAGAGACCCAGTACTTC
NA,TRBJ1-1,13,NA,TRBV7-9,CASSSGAPTEAFF,TGTGCCAGCAGCTCTGGGGCCCCCACTGAAGCTTTCTTT
NA,TRBJ1-5,15,TRBD1,TRBV28,CASSQSGTGNQPQHF,TGTGCCAGCAGTCAATCTGGGACAGGCAATCAGCCCCAGCATTTT
once,TRBJ2-7,12,NA,TRBV28,CASREGQYEQYF,TGTGCCAGCAGGGAGGGGCAGTACGAGCAGTACTTC
once,TRBJ2-3,15,TRBD2,TRBV18,CASSYLAGGTDTQYF,TGTGCCAGCTCATACCTAGCGGGTGGCACAGATACGCAGTATTTT
NA,TRBJ1-4,14,TRBD1,TRBV27,CASSSQGAGEKLFF,TGTGCCAGCAGTTCACAGGGGGCTGGTGAAAAACTGTTTTTT
NA,TRBJ1-1,13,NA,TRBV29-1,CSVDGKNSTEAFF,TGCAGCGTTGATGGAAAAAACAGCACTGAAGCTTTCTTT
few,TRBJ2-3,13,NA,TRBV4-3,CASSQERFNTQYF,TGCGCCAGCAGCCAAGAGAGATTCAATACGCAGTATTTT
NA,TRBJ1-1,13,NA,TRBV7-6,CASSAHRAGEAFF,TGTGCCAGCAGCGCTCACAGGGCCGGTGAAGCTTTCTTT
NA,TRBJ2-3,17,TRBD2,TRBV4-1,CASSPYLLAGVGDTQYF,TGCGCCAGCAGCCCATATTTACTAGCGGGAGTAGGTGATACGCAGTATTTT
NA,TRBJ2-5,16,TRBD1,TRBV5-4,CASSLPGQEPSGTQYF,TGTGCCAGCAGCTTACCGGGACAGGAGCCCTCAGGGACCCAGTACTTC
NA,TRBJ2-7,18,TRBD2,TRBV5-1,CASRGPGLAGGGSYEQYF,TGCGCCAGCAGGGGACCGGGACTAGCGGGAGGTGGATCCTACGAGCAGTACTTC
NA,TRBJ2-1,15,TRBD2,TRBV19,CASSSRTSGNNEQFF,TGTGCCAGTAGTAGCCGGACTAGCGGGAACAATGAGCAGTTCTTC
NA,TRBJ2-7,12,NA,TRBV29-1,CSAKTASYEQYF,TGCAGCGCCAAAACAGCTTCCTACGAGCAGTACTTC
NA,TRBJ1-5,13,NA,TRBV9,CASSVGTKQPQHF,TGTGCCAGCAGCGTCGGGACAAAACAGCCCCAGCATTTT
once,TRBJ1-5,15,NA,TRBV15,CATTRGGNSNQPQHF,TGTGCCACCACCCGGGGAGGGAATAGCAATCAGCCCCAGCATTTT
NA,TRBJ1-2,13,TRBD1,TRBV7-8,CASSPGQAYGYTF,TGTGCCAGCAGCCCCGGACAGGCCTATGGCTACACCTTC
NA,TRBJ1-2,17,NA,TRBV7-2,CASSLRLGGGGSYGYTF,TGTGCCAGCAGCTTAAGATTGGGCGGGGGGGGTTCCTATGGCTACACCTTC
NA,TRBJ2-7,15,NA,TRBV19,CASKRSGLDHYEQYF,TGTGCCAGTAAACGATCAGGACTGGATCACTACGAGCAGTACTTC
once,TRBJ2-5,16,NA,TRBV9,CASSVGSRAAEETQYF,TGTGCCAGCAGCGTAGGGTCCCGAGCGGCGGAAGAGACCCAGTACTTC
NA,TRBJ2-3,16,NA,TRBV27,CASSPFSEDGTDTQYF,TGTGCCAGCAGCCCCTTTTCTGAGGATGGCACAGATACGCAGTATTTT
NA,TRBJ2-1,17,TRBD2,TRBV19,CASSYTNSWREGSEQFF,TGTGCCAGTAGTTACACTAATTCGTGGCGGGAGGGGTCTGAGCAGTTCTTC
NA,TRBJ1-2,16,NA,TRBV7-9,CASSLASREVNYGYTF,TGTGCCAGCAGCTTAGCCTCCAGGGAAGTAAACTATGGCTACACCTTC
NA,TRBJ2-7,15,TRBD2,TRBV7-2,CASSLAASGSYEQYF,TGTGCCAGCAGCTTAGCAGCTAGCGGGAGTTACGAGCAGTACTTC
NA,TRBJ2-1,15,NA,TRBV5-1,CASSLDGSSYNEQFF,TGCGCCAGCAGCTTGGACGGGAGCTCCTACAATGAGCAGTTCTTC
NA,TRBJ2-3,17,TRBD2,TRBV9,CASSARLAGGRGDTQYF,TGTGCCAGCAGCGCCCGACTAGCGGGAGGGCGGGGAGATACGCAGTATTTT
NA,TRBJ1-1,16,TRBD1,TRBV5-8,CASSANTGQGNSEAFF,TGTGCCAGCAGCGCAAATACGGGACAGGGGAACTCTGAAGCTTTCTTT